This entry lists 28 T cell receptor beta chains sequenced from one sample in a study of T cell responses to AZD1222 COVID-19 vaccine. The repertoire was sequenced with immunoSEQ multiplex PCR; TCRdb's copy has only in-frame clones and lacks some. The sample holds about 120,000 clones, 85% to 90% seen once. The sequencing used peripheral blood, collected on day 0 of AZD1222 vaccination. These TCRs come from an adult in good health.

This clone has only a few counts. This chain joins TRBV7-2 and TRBJ1-4; D is perhaps TRBD1 (5 bases). This CDR3 is 15 amino acids long. Trimming left V 5 bases short and J 4 bases short, with 14 bases between. Germline CDR1 and CDR2: SGHTA and FQGNSA. The CDR3 sequence: CASSLRQNDNEKLFF. The CDR3 DNA reads as TGTGCCAGCAGCCTAAGACAGAACGATAATGAAAAACTGTTTTTT.

On this clone itself: Mismatch with germline at one junction end may stem from a read error. The chain combines TRBV7-7 with TRBJ2-3; 9 bases match TRBD1. Per germline, CDR1 SSHAT and CDR2 FNYEAQ (reference sequence). The CDR3 spans 14 residues. The CDR3 DNA sequence: TGTGCTAGCAGCCCAACAGGGGGCGCAGATACGCAGTATTTT. Encoded protein: CASSPTGGADTQYF.

The CDR3 sequence is CASSSGQGRGNTEAFF. The CDR3 DNA is TGTGCCAGCAGCTCAGGACAGGGGCGAGGGAACACTGAAGCTTTCTTT. The gene calls are TRBV9 and TRBJ1-1; 9 positions agree with TRBD1. The germline CDR1 and CDR2 sequences are SGDLS and YYNGEE. Trimming removed 4 bases from V and 1 base from J; junction bases left unmatched: 8. This CDR3 comprises 16 residues.

The gene calls are TRBV5-1 and TRBJ2-5, with D perhaps matching TRBD1 (6 bases). In germline, CDR1 is SGHRS, CDR2 YFSETQ. The CDR3 runs 13 residues. The V gene lost 8 bases and the J gene lost 4 bases, with 15 bases spanning the gap. This chain's CDR3 is CASTTGTRETQYF. As DNA, the CDR3 is TGCGCCAGTACTACCGGGACAAGAGAGACCCAGTACTTC.

This clone was seen only once. CDR3 protein: CASSPEGQGSQHF. The DNA of the CDR3 is TGTGCCAGCTCACCGGAGGGTCAGGGGTCCCAGCATTTT. The chain carries TRBV18 and TRBJ1-5; TRBD1 is a possible D gene (6 bases). This CDR3 is 13 amino acids long. Trimming removed 3 bases at V and 11 bases at J, with 14 bases between. Germline V gene sequence: CDR1 KGHSH, CDR2 LQKENI.

The CDR3: CASSPSGTPYYGYTF. CDR3 nucleotides: TGTGCCAGCAGCCCCTCCGGAACCCCGTACTATGGCTACACCTTC. This rearrangement joins TRBV6-6 to TRBJ1-2, with unresolved D. V was trimmed by 6 bases and J by 3 bases, leaving 17 bases between them. The CDR3 is 15 amino acids. CDR1 is MNHNY, CDR2 SVGAGI, per germline (reference sequence).

The chain has TRBV7-3 and TRBJ2-2, with 7 nucleotides matching TRBD2. The CDR3 spans 15 residues. Germline assignment: CDR1 SGHTA and CDR2 FQGTGA. With 6 bases clipped from V and 6 bases from J, the junction kept 10 bases outside the gene matches. The CDR3 is CASSSSGLVSGELFF. CDR3 coding DNA: TGTGCCAGCAGTTCATCCGGACTAGTCTCCGGGGAGCTGTTTTTT.

The chain combines TRBV7-3 with TRBJ2-3, with D possibly TRBD1 on 6 matching bases. Germline values: CDR1 SGHTA, CDR2 FQGTGA. This CDR3 comprises 15 residues. V was clipped by 0 bases and J by 5 bases, with 12 bases between them. For the CDR3, the DNA is TGTGCCAGCAGCTTAACTCAGGGGATGAGAGATACGCAGTATTTT. Translated, it gives CASSLTQGMRDTQYF.

This clone showed up just a few times. This chain uses TRBV12-3 or TRBV12-4 with TRBJ1-1, with 7 nucleotides matching TRBD1. J gave up 3 bases and V 3 bases, and 1 base lay outside the gene matches. This CDR3 has 13 residues. CDR3 coding DNA: TGTGCCAGCAGTTTTGGACAGGACACTGAAGCTTTCTTT. Translating it yields CASSFGQDTEAFF.

V usage is TRBV7-3 and J usage is TRBJ2-1; 12 bases map to TRBD2. The junction had 9 bases not matched to a gene; V was cut back by 5 bases and J by 4 bases. This CDR3 spans 17 amino acids. Germline values: CDR1 SGHTA, CDR2 FQGTGA. The CDR3 is CASSPNHLAGGYNEQFF. CDR3 coding DNA: TGTGCCAGCAGCCCAAACCACCTAGCGGGGGGGTACAATGAGCAGTTCTTC.

The CDR3 spells CASSFLYGYTF. DNA of the CDR3: TGTGCCAGCAGCTTTCTCTATGGCTACACCTTC. This chain joins TRBV7-2 and TRBJ1-2, with D uncertain. Germline lookup yields CDR1 SGHTA and CDR2 FQGNSA. Trimming stripped 3 bases from V and 4 bases from J, with 3 bases between. CDR3 size: 11 residues.

This CDR3 reads CASSYGRGVNYGYTF. CDR3 nucleotides: TGTGCCAGCAGTTACGGGCGGGGGGTCAACTATGGCTACACCTTC. The V call is TRBV6-5, the J call TRBJ1-2, with a tentative D call TRBD1 (5 bases). The germline CDR1 and CDR2 sequences are MNHEY and SVGAGI. This CDR3 region has 15 residues. Trimming cost V 2 bases and J 2 bases, with 12 bases left between them.

The J gene is TRBJ2-1, the V gene TRBV9; a possible D gene is TRBD2 (5 bases). The V end was cut by 5 bases, the J end by 7 bases, with 16 bases between. The CDR3 sequence is 14 residues long. Germline CDR1 reads SGDLS; CDR2 reads YYNGEE. The CDR3 DNA is TGTGCCAGCAGTCGCCGACGGGGTGGGAATGAGCAGTTCTTC. It specifies CASSRRRGGNEQFF.

The V call is TRBV7-9, the J call TRBJ2-1; D gene uncertain. This CDR3 region has 11 residues. Trimming took off 1 base at V and 9 bases at J, with 4 bases between the two ends. Germline V CDR1 and CDR2: SEHNR, FQNEAQ (reference sequence). The CDR3 bases are TGTGCCAGCAGCTTAGAAAGTGAGCAGTTCTTC. It yields the protein CASSLESEQFF.

The V gene is TRBV4-1, the J gene TRBJ2-7, with D perhaps TRBD1 or TRBD2 (5 bases each). CDR3 length: 16 amino acids. Germline assignment: CDR1 MGHRA and CDR2 YSYEKL. The V end was cut by 3 bases, the J end by 2 bases, with 17 bases between. The CDR3 here is CASSQNRDGTTYEQYF. The CDR3 region has the DNA TGCGCCAGCAGCCAGAACCGGGACGGTACTACCTACGAGCAGTACTTC.

This clone occurred once. The sample holds other DNA sequences that translate to the same CDR3. The genes are TRBV7-3 and TRBJ2-7; 7 positions agree with TRBD2. Per germline, CDR1 SGHTA and CDR2 FQGTGA. This CDR3 has 13 amino acids. After removal of 5 bases from V and 2 bases from J, the junction contained 3 bases not matched to a gene. DNA of the CDR3: TGTGCCAGCAGCCCGGGGGGAACCTACGAGCAGTACTTC. It codes for CASSPGGTYEQYF.

The chain joins TRBV5-1 to TRBJ1-2, with D perhaps matching TRBD1 (5 bases). This CDR3 comprises 12 residues. With 4 bases removed from V and 6 bases from J, the gap between germline ends came to 10 bases. From germline, CDR1 is SGHRS and CDR2 YFSETQ. The CDR3 loop is CASSGGVHGYTF. Here the CDR3 DNA reads TGCGCCAGCAGCGGGGGTGTCCATGGCTACACCTTC.

The chain employs TRBV12-5 and TRBJ1-5; D is undetermined. Trimming removed 2 bases at V and 9 bases at J, with 11 bases between. Germline V gene lookup returns CDR1 LGHNT and CDR2 FRNRAP. The CDR3 totals 13 residues. The DNA of the CDR3 is TGTGCTAGTGGTTTGTGGCTCGCGTGGCCCCAGCATTTT. Translating gives CASGLWLAWPQHF.

The chain joins TRBV6-6 to TRBJ2-7; D is uncertain. Germline CDR1 is MNHNY and CDR2 is SVGAGI (reference sequence). The CDR3 consists of 14 residues. Trimming took 7 bases from V and 1 from J, leaving 14 bases between them. The CDR3 coding sequence is TGTGCCAGCATAGACCGGCTATCGTCCTACGAGCAGTACTTC. Translation gives CASIDRLSSYEQYF.

V and J are TRBV9 and TRBJ2-2, with D perhaps matching TRBD1 (6 bases). V lost 4 bases, J lost 6 bases, and 19 bases lay in between. The CDR3 runs 16 residues. From germline, CDR1 is SGDLS and CDR2 YYNGEE. CDR3 protein: CASSFLTGTGAGELFF. CDR3 nucleotides: TGTGCCAGCAGCTTCCTCACAGGGACCGGGGCCGGGGAGCTGTTTTTT.

This clone has just a few counts. The chain uses TRBV6-5 and TRBJ1-1; D call uncertain. The CDR3 has 11 amino acids. Per germline, CDR1 MNHEY and CDR2 SVGAGI. V was shortened by 1 base and J by 10 bases, with 7 bases between the two germline ends. CDR3 sequence: CASSYWSRAFF. The CDR3 DNA is TGTGCCAGCAGTTACTGGAGTCGAGCTTTCTTT.

The chain carries TRBV5-1 and TRBJ1-1; TRBD1 matches at 7 bases. The CDR3 is 16 amino acids. The V and J ends lost 3 bases and 1 base, in that order; junction bases with no gene match: 9. Germline V gives CDR1 SGHRS, CDR2 YFSETQ. In DNA, the CDR3 is TGCGCCAGCAGCTCCGCGGCCAGGGGGTCGAACACTGAAGCTTTCTTT. It yields the protein CASSSAARGSNTEAFF.

This chain joins TRBV6-5 and TRBJ1-2; D not certain. V was pared by 4 bases and J by 0 bases, with 12 bases between. This CDR3 region has 15 residues. Germline V gives CDR1 MNHEY, CDR2 SVGAGI. The CDR3 DNA is TGTGCCAGCAGTTCCAGGACGGTAGCTAACTATGGCTACACCTTC. Translating gives CASSSRTVANYGYTF.

V and J are TRBV4-1 and TRBJ1-5; D call uncertain. Germline V gene sequence: CDR1 MGHRA, CDR2 YSYEKL. Trimming pared 0 bases from V and 1 base from J, leaving 1 base between. This CDR3 comprises 13 residues. The CDR3 DNA is TGCGCCAGCAGCCAAGACAGCAATCAGCCCCAGCATTTT. Translated, it gives CASSQDSNQPQHF.

V and J are TRBV10-1 and TRBJ1-5, with D perhaps TRBD1 (5 bases). The length of the CDR3 is 14 residues. Deletions cut 6 bases from V and 4 bases from J, with 13 bases between. Germline V gene lookup returns CDR1 WNHNN and CDR2 SYGVQD (reference sequence). The DNA of the CDR3 is TGCGCCAGCAGACGCAGGGCTAGTAATCAGCCCCAGCATTTT. Residues: CASRRRASNQPQHF.

This chain links TRBV2 with TRBJ1-2; D unclear. CDR1 SNHLY and CDR2 FYNNEI come from the germline V gene. The CDR3 contains 11 residues. Trimming took 3 bases from V and 7 from J, leaving 6 bases between them. In DNA form, the CDR3 reads TGTGCCAGCAGTGAGCGGGGTGGCTACACCTTC. Translating gives CASSERGGYTF.

The V and J genes are TRBV5-1 and TRBJ1-5, with no clear D. CDR1 and CDR2 from the germline V gene are SGHRS and YFSETQ. This CDR3 region has 15 residues. The germline V and J ends were trimmed by 0 bases and 4 bases, with 11 bases remaining between them. CDR3 nucleotide sequence: TGCGCCAGCAGCTTGGGCATGGCGGAAAATCAGCCCCAGCATTTT. It specifies CASSLGMAENQPQHF.

The rearrangement joins TRBV19 to TRBJ1-1; no firm D call. The CDR3 is 14 residues long. The V and J ends lost 7 bases and 0 bases respectively, with 12 bases between them. Per the germline V gene, CDR1 is LNHDA and CDR2 is SQIVND (reference sequence). The CDR3: CASNRRPMNTEAFF. In DNA, the CDR3 is TGTGCCAGTAACCGGCGGCCAATGAACACTGAAGCTTTCTTT.